This T cell receptor (beta chain) was sequenced in a study of blood T cell repertoires in COVID-19. Study-wide background: The origin of the acute and convalescent COVID-19 samples was the United States, Italy and Spain.

In regard to this clone: One end of the junction is discordant with germline, which a read error may explain.

This CDR3 is built from 14 residues. Germline V gene sequence: CDR1 MNHEY, CDR2 SMNVEV (reference sequence). This table comes from immunoSEQ multiplex PCR, and its TCRdb copy is limited to in-frame clones, with some not included. The data contain 260,000 or so clones, roughly 90% of them singletons. Sequenced: peripheral blood. This clonotype was sampled from a man aged 18 to 35 with active or convalescent COVID-19. The chain uses TRBV27 and TRBJ2-3, with 8 bases aligning to TRBD2. The DNA of the CDR3 is TGTGCCAGCAGTTCCTGGACTAGCATAGATACGCAGTATTTT. It yields the protein CASSSWTSIDTQYF.